Listed below are T cell receptor beta chains from one sample, sequenced in a study of blood T cell repertoires in COVID-19. The assay was immunoSEQ multiplex PCR, and TCRdb's table has in-frame clones only and misses some. This sample has roughly 130,000 clones, with 65% to 85% found just once. The source material was peripheral blood. All receptors derive from a man in his sixties or seventies with acute or convalescent COVID-19. The conserved cysteine and the conserved F or W are not part of the CDR3 here.

len: 14; j_gene: TRBJ1-2; v_gene: TRBV11-2; CDR3aa: ASSLGLGQANYGYT
len: 13; j_gene: TRBJ1-1; v_gene: TRBV3-1/TRBV3-2; CDR3aa: ASSQDWRWGAEAF
len: 14; j_gene: TRBJ1-6; v_gene: TRBV14; CDR3aa: ASSQVGGQYNSPLH
len: 11; j_gene: TRBJ2-7; v_gene: TRBV6-1; CDR3aa: ASSESGRYEQY
len: 12; j_gene: TRBJ2-3; v_gene: TRBV5-1; CDR3aa: ASSLGQRTDTQY
len: 10; j_gene: TRBJ2-5; v_gene: TRBV20-1; CDR3aa: SASGSLQTQY
len: 11; j_gene: TRBJ2-1; v_gene: TRBV6-5; CDR3aa: ASSLGQYNEQF
len: 12; j_gene: TRBJ2-2; v_gene: TRBV11-2; CDR3aa: ATKQGSKAGELF
len: 13; j_gene: TRBJ1-4; v_gene: TRBV5-6; CDR3aa: ASSSLTGANEKLF
len: 11; j_gene: TRBJ2-7; v_gene: TRBV6-2/TRBV6-3; CDR3aa: ASSYARTYEQY
len: 17; j_gene: TRBJ1-3; v_gene: TRBV4-2; CDR3aa: ASSQGPLPGGGGGNTIY
len: 14; j_gene: TRBJ2-1; v_gene: TRBV21-1; CDR3aa: ASSKPAGGADHEQF
len: 13; j_gene: TRBJ2-2; v_gene: TRBV6-5; CDR3aa: ASPLGQAGTGELF
len: 15; j_gene: TRBJ1-1; v_gene: TRBV14; CDR3aa: ASSQLWAQGSNTEAF
len: 11; j_gene: TRBJ1-1; v_gene: TRBV6-2/TRBV6-3; CDR3aa: ASSYWRTAEAF
len: 16; j_gene: TRBJ2-1; v_gene: TRBV10-3; CDR3aa: AISGSITGTTIYNEQF
len: 17; j_gene: TRBJ2-6; v_gene: TRBV4-2; CDR3aa: ASSPRRQGEGSGANVLT
len: 10; j_gene: TRBJ2-1; v_gene: TRBV29-1; CDR3aa: SFGGWDNEQF
len: 11; j_gene: TRBJ2-7; v_gene: TRBV7-3; CDR3aa: ASSPSRNYEQY
len: 12; j_gene: TRBJ1-1; v_gene: TRBV28; CDR3aa: ASSSLQGAAEAF
len: 12; j_gene: TRBJ2-2; v_gene: TRBV30; CDR3aa: AWSVGGATGELF
len: 13; j_gene: TRBJ2-3; v_gene: TRBV15; CDR3aa: ATSKGAAITDTQY
len: 8; j_gene: TRBJ1-2; v_gene: TRBV20-1; CDR3aa: SASVDGYT
len: 13; j_gene: TRBJ2-7; v_gene: TRBV28; CDR3aa: ASSRGTLGSYEQY
len: 13; j_gene: TRBJ1-6; v_gene: TRBV10-3; CDR3aa: AISASGTGGSPLH
len: 14; j_gene: TRBJ1-4; v_gene: TRBV5-4; CDR3aa: ASSFGATTGNEKLF
len: 12; j_gene: TRBJ2-1; v_gene: TRBV2; CDR3aa: ASSDGTGGGEQF
len: 10; j_gene: TRBJ2-7; v_gene: TRBV29-1; CDR3aa: SVEQGLDEQY
len: 12; j_gene: TRBJ2-5; v_gene: TRBV5-1; CDR3aa: ASSLGTAKETQY
len: 14; j_gene: TRBJ1-1; v_gene: TRBV18; CDR3aa: ASSPFVATWNTEAF
len: 14; j_gene: TRBJ2-2; v_gene: TRBV6-6; CDR3aa: ASSTMGGGITGELF
len: 16; j_gene: TRBJ2-6; v_gene: TRBV3-1/TRBV3-2; CDR3aa: ASSLTSSGDSGANVLT
len: 11; j_gene: TRBJ2-5; v_gene: TRBV2; CDR3aa: ASSGNSQETQY
len: 17; j_gene: TRBJ1-5; v_gene: TRBV28; CDR3aa: ASTPRGGAGSYSNQPQH
len: 13; j_gene: TRBJ1-2; v_gene: TRBV9; CDR3aa: ASSVEGGGYRGYT
len: 13; j_gene: TRBJ2-7; v_gene: TRBV18; CDR3aa: ASSAAPGQGSEQY
len: 12; j_gene: TRBJ1-2; v_gene: TRBV28; CDR3aa: ASSGGGQGNGYT
len: 12; j_gene: TRBJ1-1; v_gene: TRBV6-2/TRBV6-3; CDR3aa: ASSYRREGTEAF
len: 13; j_gene: TRBJ1-4; v_gene: TRBV2; CDR3aa: ASIRPGQGNEKLF
len: 13; j_gene: TRBJ1-5; v_gene: TRBV19; CDR3aa: ASSNRGAFNQPQH
len: 8; j_gene: TRBJ1-5; v_gene: TRBV27; CDR3aa: ASSFAGEH
len: 13; j_gene: TRBJ2-3; v_gene: TRBV25-1; CDR3aa: ASSEYGSSTDTQY
len: 12; j_gene: TRBJ1-2; v_gene: TRBV7-2; CDR3aa: ASSLANRPGGYT
len: 13; j_gene: TRBJ2-5; v_gene: TRBV7-2; CDR3aa: ASSLGTGVGETQY
len: 12; j_gene: TRBJ2-3; v_gene: TRBV29-1; CDR3aa: SASAGATTDTQY
len: 12; j_gene: TRBJ2-3; v_gene: TRBV19; CDR3aa: ASTQTSFTDTQY
len: 11; j_gene: TRBJ1-5; v_gene: TRBV6-5; CDR3aa: ASYRGSGLPQH
len: 12; j_gene: TRBJ2-7; v_gene: TRBV18; CDR3aa: ASSPPTGPYEQY
len: 10; j_gene: TRBJ1-4; v_gene: TRBV5-1; CDR3aa: ASRQDNEKLF
len: 13; j_gene: TRBJ2-7; v_gene: TRBV10-3; CDR3aa: AISESWASSYEQY
len: 14; j_gene: TRBJ1-2; v_gene: TRBV3-1/TRBV3-2; CDR3aa: ASSQDLLRTPYGYT